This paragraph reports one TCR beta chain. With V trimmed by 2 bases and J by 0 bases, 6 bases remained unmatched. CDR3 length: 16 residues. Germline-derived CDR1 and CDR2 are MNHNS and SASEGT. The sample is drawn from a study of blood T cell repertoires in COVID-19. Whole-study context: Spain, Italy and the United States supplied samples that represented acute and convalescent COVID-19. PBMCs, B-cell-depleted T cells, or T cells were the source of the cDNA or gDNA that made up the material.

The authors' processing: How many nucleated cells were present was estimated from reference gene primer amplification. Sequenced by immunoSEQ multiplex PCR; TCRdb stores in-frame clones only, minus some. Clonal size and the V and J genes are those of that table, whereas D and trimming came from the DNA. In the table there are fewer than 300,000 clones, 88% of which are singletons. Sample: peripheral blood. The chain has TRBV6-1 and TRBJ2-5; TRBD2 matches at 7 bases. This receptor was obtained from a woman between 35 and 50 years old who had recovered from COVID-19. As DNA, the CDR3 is TGTGCCAGCAGTGAAAGATTAGCGGGTAACCAAGAGACCCAGTACTTC. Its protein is CASSERLAGNQETQYF.